Below, one T cell receptor beta chain is given with its context. Its antigen is unidentified. CDR3 length: 18 amino acids. Germline lookup yields CDR1 SGHRS and CDR2 YFSETQ. The ends lost 0 bases at V and 0 bases at J; junction bases unmatched: 6. The data originate from a study of T-cell memory formation after mild COVID-19. Findings and caveats of the study: While clones contracting from day 15 to 85 were balanced between CD4 and CD8, later expanders leaned CD4+. Pre-infection memory carried some responding clones, suggesting that cross-reactive memory joined. Most CD4+ clones that shrank were in CM and EM, while CD8+ ones turned up in EMRA.

5'RACE primed from the constant segment yielded TCR alpha and TCR beta cDNA libraries bearing sample barcodes and UMIs. Using its own MiXCR run on the 5' RACE reads, TCRdb lists one record per CDR3 protein. The sample lists roughly 180,000 distinct CDR3 sequences, roughly 12% seen once, with roughly 3.8% in the top ten. This sequence was found in a man younger than 35 who had mild COVID-19 (a few samples of this study predate the infection). Cell type and time point are not known. V is TRBV5-1 and J is TRBJ2-6, with TRBD2 matching over 7 bases. Input material: PBMCs or a T cell subset sorted from them (not recorded which). CDR3 region: CASSLDGLVFSGANVLTF. The DNA of the CDR3 is TGCGCCAGCAGCTTGGACGGACTAGTCTTCTCTGGGGCCAACGTCCTGACTTTC.